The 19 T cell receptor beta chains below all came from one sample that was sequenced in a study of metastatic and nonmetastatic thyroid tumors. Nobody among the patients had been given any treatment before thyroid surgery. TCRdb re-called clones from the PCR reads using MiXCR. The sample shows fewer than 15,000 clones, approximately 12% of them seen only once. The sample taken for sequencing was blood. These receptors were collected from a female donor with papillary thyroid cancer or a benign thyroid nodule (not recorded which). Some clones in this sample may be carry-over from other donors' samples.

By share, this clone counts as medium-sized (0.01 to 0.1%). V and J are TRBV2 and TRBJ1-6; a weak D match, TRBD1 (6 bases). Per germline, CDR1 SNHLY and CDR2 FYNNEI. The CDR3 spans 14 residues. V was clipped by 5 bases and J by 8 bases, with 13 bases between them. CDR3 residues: CASSTTGFDSPLHF. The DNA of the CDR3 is TGTGCCAGCAGTACTACAGGGTTCGATTCACCCCTCCACTTT.

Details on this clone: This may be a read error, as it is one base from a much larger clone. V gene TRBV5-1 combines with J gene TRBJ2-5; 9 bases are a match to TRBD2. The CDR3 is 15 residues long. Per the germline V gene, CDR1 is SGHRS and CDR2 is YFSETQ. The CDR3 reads CASILGLAVQETQYF. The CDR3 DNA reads TGCGCCAGCATCTTGGGACTAGCAGTCCAAGAGACCCAGTACTTC.

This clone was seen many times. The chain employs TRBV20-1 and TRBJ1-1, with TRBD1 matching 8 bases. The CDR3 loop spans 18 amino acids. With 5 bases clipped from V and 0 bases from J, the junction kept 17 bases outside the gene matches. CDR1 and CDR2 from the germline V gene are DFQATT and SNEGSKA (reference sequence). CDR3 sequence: CSASVAGQGSLMNTEAFF. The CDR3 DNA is TGCAGTGCTTCGGTGGCTGGACAGGGCAGCTTAATGAACACTGAAGCTTTCTTT.

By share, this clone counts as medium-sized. In DNA, the CDR3 is TGTGCCAGCAGTGAAGCGCTTTTATCCGAGCAGTACTTC. Residues: CASSEALLSEQYF. The V gene is TRBV6-1, the J gene TRBJ2-7; D not resolved. With 0 bases removed from V and 6 bases from J, the gap between germline ends came to 9 bases. Per the germline V gene, CDR1 is MNHNS and CDR2 is SASEGT. This CDR3 is 13 amino acids long.

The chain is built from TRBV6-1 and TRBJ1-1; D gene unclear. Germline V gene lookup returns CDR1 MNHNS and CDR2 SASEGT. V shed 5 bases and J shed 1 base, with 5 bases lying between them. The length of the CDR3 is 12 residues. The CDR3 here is CASSRENTEAFF. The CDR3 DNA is TGTGCCAGCAGTCGAGAGAACACTGAAGCTTTCTTT.

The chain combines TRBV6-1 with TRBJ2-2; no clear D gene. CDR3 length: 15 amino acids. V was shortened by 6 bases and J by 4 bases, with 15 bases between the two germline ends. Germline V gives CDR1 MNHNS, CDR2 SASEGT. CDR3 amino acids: CASRDTPISTGELFF. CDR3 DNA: TGTGCCAGCAGGGATACACCTATCTCCACCGGGGAGCTGTTTTTT.

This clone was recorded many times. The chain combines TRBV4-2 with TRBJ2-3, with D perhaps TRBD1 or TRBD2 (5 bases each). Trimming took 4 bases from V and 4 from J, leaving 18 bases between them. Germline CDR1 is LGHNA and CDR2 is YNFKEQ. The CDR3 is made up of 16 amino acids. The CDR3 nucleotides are TGTGCCAGCAGCCCGCTCTTGGGAGAAGGGGCAGATACGCAGTATTTT. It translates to CASSPLLGEGADTQYF.

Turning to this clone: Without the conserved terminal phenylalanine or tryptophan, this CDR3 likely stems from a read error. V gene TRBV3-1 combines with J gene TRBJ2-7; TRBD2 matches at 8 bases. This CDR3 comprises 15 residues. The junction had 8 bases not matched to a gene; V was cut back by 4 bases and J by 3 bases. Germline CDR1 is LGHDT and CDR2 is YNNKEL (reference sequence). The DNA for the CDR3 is TGTGCCAGCAGCCGAGCTAGCGGGCCCAACTACGAGCAGTACCTC. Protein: CASSRASGPNYEQYL.

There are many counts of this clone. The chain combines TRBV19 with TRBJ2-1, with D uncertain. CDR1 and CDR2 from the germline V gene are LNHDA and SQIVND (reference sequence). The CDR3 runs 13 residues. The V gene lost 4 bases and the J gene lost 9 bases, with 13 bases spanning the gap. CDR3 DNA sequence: TGTGCCAGTAGTAGAGCCCAATCCACTGAGCAGTTCTTC. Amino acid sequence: CASSRAQSTEQFF. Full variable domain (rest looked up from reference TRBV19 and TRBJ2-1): DGGITQSPKYLFRKEGQNVTLSCEQNLNHDAMYWYRQDPGQGLRLIYYSQIVNDFQKGDIAEGYSVSREKKESFPLTVTSAQKNPTAFYLCASSRAQSTEQFFGPGTRLTVL.

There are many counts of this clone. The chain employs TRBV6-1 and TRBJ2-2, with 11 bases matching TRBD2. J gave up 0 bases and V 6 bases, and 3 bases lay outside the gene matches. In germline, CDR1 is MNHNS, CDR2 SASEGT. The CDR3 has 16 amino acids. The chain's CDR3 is CASSHSGGANTGELFF. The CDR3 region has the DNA TGTGCCAGCAGCCATAGCGGGGGGGCGAACACCGGGGAGCTGTTTTTT.

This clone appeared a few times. The CDR3 DNA is TGTGCCAGCAGGCGACAGGCTTCACCCCTCCACTTT. Its translation: CASRRQASPLHF. The chain carries TRBV6-1 and TRBJ1-6, with D possibly being TRBD1 (6 bases). In germline, CDR1 is MNHNS, CDR2 SASEGT. Deletions cut 6 bases from V and 9 bases from J, with 9 bases between. This CDR3 is 12 amino acids long.

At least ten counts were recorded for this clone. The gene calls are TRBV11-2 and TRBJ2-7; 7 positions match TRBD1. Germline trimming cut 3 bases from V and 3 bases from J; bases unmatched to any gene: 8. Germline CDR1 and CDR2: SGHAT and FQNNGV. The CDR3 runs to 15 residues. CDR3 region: CASSFSPPGGYEQYF. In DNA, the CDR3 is TGTGCCAGCAGCTTTTCCCCCCCAGGGGGCTACGAGCAGTACTTC. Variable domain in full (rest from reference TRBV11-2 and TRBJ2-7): EAGVAQSPRYKIIEKRQSVAFWCNPISGHATLYWYQQILGQGPKLLIQFQNNGVVDDSQLPKDRFSAERLKGVDSTLKIQPAKLEDSAVYLCASSFSPPGGYEQYFGPGTRLTVT.

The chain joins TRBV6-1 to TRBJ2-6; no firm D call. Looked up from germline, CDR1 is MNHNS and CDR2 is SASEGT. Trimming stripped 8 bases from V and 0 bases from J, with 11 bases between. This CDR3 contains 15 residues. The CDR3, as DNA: TGTGCCAGCGGCAACCATCCCTCTGGGGCCAACGTCCTGACTTTC. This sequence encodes CASGNHPSGANVLTF.

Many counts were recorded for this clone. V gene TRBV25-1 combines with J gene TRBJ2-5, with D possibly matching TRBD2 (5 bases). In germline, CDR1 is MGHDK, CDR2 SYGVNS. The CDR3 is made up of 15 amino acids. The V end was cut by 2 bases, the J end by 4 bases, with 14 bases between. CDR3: CASSELFAGAETQYF. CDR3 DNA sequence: TGTGCCAGCAGTGAACTCTTTGCGGGTGCAGAGACCCAGTACTTC.

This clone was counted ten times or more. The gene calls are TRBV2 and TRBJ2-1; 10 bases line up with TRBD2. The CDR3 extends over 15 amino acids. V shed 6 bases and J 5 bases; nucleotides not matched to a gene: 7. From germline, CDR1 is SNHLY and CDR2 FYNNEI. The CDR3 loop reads CASRILAGGNNEQFF. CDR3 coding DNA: TGTGCCAGCAGGATTTTAGCGGGGGGTAACAATGAGCAGTTCTTC.

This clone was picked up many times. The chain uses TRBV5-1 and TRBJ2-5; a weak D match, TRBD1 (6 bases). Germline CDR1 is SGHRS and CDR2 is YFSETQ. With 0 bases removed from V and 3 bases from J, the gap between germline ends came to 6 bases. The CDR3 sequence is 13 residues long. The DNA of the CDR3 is TGCGCCAGCAGCTTGGGGACAGAAGAGACCCAGTACTTC. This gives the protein CASSLGTEETQYF.

The CDR3 nucleotides read TGTGCCAGCAGCGAGACTAGCGTGGGACTATACAATGAGCAGTTCTTC. This codes for CASSETSVGLYNEQFF. The chain joins TRBV9 to TRBJ2-1; 8 bases map to TRBD2. V dropped 3 bases and J dropped 4; count of bases not matched to a gene: 9. The CDR3 sequence is 16 residues long. The germline CDR1 and CDR2 sequences are SGDLS and YYNGEE.

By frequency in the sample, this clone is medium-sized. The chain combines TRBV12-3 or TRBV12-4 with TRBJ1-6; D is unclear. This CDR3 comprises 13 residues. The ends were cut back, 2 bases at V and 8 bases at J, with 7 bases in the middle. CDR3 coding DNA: TGTGCCAGCAGTTTATTTGGGGATTCACCCCTCCACTTT. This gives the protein CASSLFGDSPLHF.

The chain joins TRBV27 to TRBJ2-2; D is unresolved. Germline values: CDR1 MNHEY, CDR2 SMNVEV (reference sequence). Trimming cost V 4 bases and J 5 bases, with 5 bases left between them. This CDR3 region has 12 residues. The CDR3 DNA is TGTGCCAGCAGTTCCGGGACCGGGGAGCTGTTTTTT. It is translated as CASSSGTGELFF.